The TCR beta chain described here comes from a study of shared clonotypes between healthy human individuals. Study at large: The plates for each donor numbered three CD4 naive, three CD4 memory, two CD8 naive and one CD8 memory.

TCRdb's copy holds only in-frame clones and misses some; the assay was immunoSEQ multiplex PCR. This sample yields 2 million to 2.5 million clones, of which 90% to 97% are seen a single time; around 0.13% belongs to the top ten. The CDR3 consists of 15 residues. V was cut by 4 bases and J by 4 bases, with 13 bases left in between. The germline gives CDR1 LNHDA, CDR2 SQIVND (reference sequence). The sequenced sample consisted of naive CD4+ T cells sorted from blood. Subset here: CD45RA+ positively selected. This receptor was identified in a man aged 18 to 29 in good health. The chain combines TRBV19 with TRBJ2-2; possible D gene TRBD2, 6 bases. CDR3 DNA: TGTGCCAGTAGTACCCCTAGCGAGATCACCGGGGAGCTGTTTTTT. Encoded protein: CASSTPSEITGELFF.